The next 20 T cell receptor beta chains were all read from a single sample in a study of cytotoxic CD8 clonotypes in ibrutinib-treated CLL. Assay: immunoSEQ multiplex PCR; the TCRdb copy retains only in-frame clones and omits some. The sample contains about 300,000 clones, 60% to 80% of which appear only once. Here the sequenced sample was PBMCs, taken at disease progression, from a patient treated with ibrutinib. These receptors were collected from a human donor with chronic lymphocytic leukemia.

The genes are TRBV28 and TRBJ2-7; D tentatively fits TRBD1 or TRBD2 (5 bases each). The germline V and J ends were trimmed by 3 bases and 0 bases, with 9 bases remaining between them. The CDR3 totals 14 residues. CDR1 and CDR2 from the germline V gene are MDHEN and SYDVKM. CDR3 sequence: CASSFWGSSYEQYF. The CDR3 nucleotides read TGTGCCAGCAGTTTTTGGGGGAGCTCCTACGAGCAGTACTTC.

The chain carries TRBV6-4 and TRBJ2-7, with D tentatively TRBD1 or TRBD2 (6 bases each). Deletions cut 4 bases from V and 2 bases from J, with 12 bases between. Germline lookup yields CDR1 MRHNA and CDR2 SNTAGT. The CDR3 spans 14 residues. CDR3: CASSVWRGAYEQYF. The CDR3 DNA sequence: TGTGCCAGCAGTGTCTGGAGGGGGGCCTACGAGCAGTACTTC.

J is TRBJ2-3 and V is TRBV5-1; D may be TRBD1 (6 bases). V was pared by 5 bases and J by 1 base, with 14 bases between. Germline CDR1 SGHRS, CDR2 YFSETQ. The CDR3 is 15 residues long. Written as DNA, the CDR3 is TGCGCCAGCAGTCTCACAGGGTACGGCACAGATACGCAGTATTTT. It codes for CASSLTGYGTDTQYF. The full variable domain, its missing parts supplied by reference TRBV5-1 and TRBJ2-3, is KAGVTQTPRYLIKTRGQQVTLSCSPISGHRSVSWYQQTPGQGLQFLFEYFSETQRNKGNFPGRFSGRQFSNSRSEMNVSTLELGDSALYLCASSLTGYGTDTQYFGPGTRLTVL.

This chain links TRBV9 with TRBJ2-5; 11 bases are shared with TRBD2. The CDR3 has 19 amino acids. Losses at the gene ends were 2 bases for V and 1 base for J; bases not matched to a gene: 13. Germline-derived CDR1 and CDR2 are SGDLS and YYNGEE. CDR3 loop: CASSVGVLAGGSGQETQYF. The CDR3 DNA reads as TGTGCCAGCAGCGTTGGGGTATTAGCGGGAGGGTCCGGCCAAGAGACCCAGTACTTC.

V is TRBV7-8 and J is TRBJ2-3; TRBD1 matches at 9 bases. The CDR3 loop spans 15 amino acids. J was trimmed by 3 bases and V by 5 bases; bases with no gene match: 6. Per germline, CDR1 SGHVS and CDR2 FQNEAQ. The DNA for the CDR3 is TGTGCCAGCAGCAAACAGGGGGCTAGTACAGATACGCAGTATTTT. Translation gives CASSKQGASTDTQYF.

This chain joins TRBV28 and TRBJ2-7, with 8 bases identical to TRBD2. This CDR3 has 17 residues. V was clipped by 1 base and J by 0 bases; unmatched bases: 8. CDR1 MDHEN and CDR2 SYDVKM come from the germline V gene. The CDR3 reads CASSLSLRLASSYEQYF. The DNA for the CDR3 is TGTGCCAGCAGTTTATCCCTCCGACTAGCGAGCTCCTACGAGCAGTACTTC.

The chain carries TRBV4-2 and TRBJ2-7; possible D gene TRBD1, 5 bases. V was pared by 2 bases and J by 0 bases, with 8 bases between. CDR1 and CDR2 from the germline V gene are LGHNA and YNFKEQ. This CDR3 is built from 14 residues. In nucleotides, the CDR3 is TGTGCCAGCAGCCAATCCAGGGTCTCCTACGAGCAGTACTTC. Translating gives CASSQSRVSYEQYF.

J is TRBJ1-3 and V is TRBV5-1, with D unclear. The CDR3 length is 12 residues. The V end was cut by 0 bases, the J end by 4 bases, with 2 bases between. Germline V CDR1 and CDR2: SGHRS, YFSETQ. The CDR3 DNA follows: TGCGCCAGCAGCTTGGGGGGAAACACCATATATTTT. Amino acid sequence: CASSLGGNTIYF.

This clone was recorded a few times. This rearrangement joins TRBV7-9 to TRBJ1-2, with 7 bases fitting TRBD1. V was pared by 8 bases and J by 5 bases, with 8 bases of the junction left unmatched. The length of the CDR3 is 13 residues. The germline gives CDR1 SEHNR, CDR2 FQNEAQ (reference sequence). In DNA form, the CDR3 reads TGTGCCAGCGCCACCAGGACAGGTTATGGCTACACCTTC. This gives the protein CASATRTGYGYTF.

The rearrangement uses TRBV9 and TRBJ1-3, with D unresolved. From germline, CDR1 is SGDLS and CDR2 YYNGEE. Trimming removed 4 bases at V and 8 bases at J, with 19 bases between. The CDR3 consists of 15 residues. In DNA, the CDR3 is TGTGCCAGCAGCTTCCGAGGTCAGGCTACGGACACCATATATTTT. Amino acid sequence: CASSFRGQATDTIYF.

The gene calls are TRBV7-6 and TRBJ2-7, with D tentatively TRBD1 (6 bases). The germline gives CDR1 SGHVS, CDR2 FNYEAQ. The CDR3 is 15 amino acids. Trimming removed 0 bases at V and 5 bases at J, with 14 bases between. The CDR3: CASSLAPLGADEQYF. CDR3 coding DNA: TGTGCCAGCAGCTTAGCGCCCTTGGGGGCCGACGAGCAGTACTTC.

The V gene is TRBV11-2, the J gene TRBJ2-3, with D maybe TRBD2 (5 bases). Trimming shortened V by 1 base and J by 5 bases, and 13 bases separated the two germline ends. The CDR3 has 15 residues. Germline values: CDR1 SGHAT, CDR2 FQNNGV. The CDR3 nucleotides are TGTGCCAGCAGCTTAGTCCCGCGGGTGAGAGATACGCAGTATTTT. This gives the protein CASSLVPRVRDTQYF.

The chain carries TRBV5-4 and TRBJ2-3; 11 positions agree with TRBD2. The germline V gene has CDR1 SGHNT and CDR2 YYREEE (reference sequence). The CDR3 sequence is 15 residues long. Unmatched junction bases numbered 3, after V lost 0 bases and J lost 6 bases. Here the CDR3 reads CASSLVLAGEDTQYF. The CDR3 coding sequence is TGTGCCAGCAGCTTGGTACTAGCGGGAGAGGATACGCAGTATTTT.

This clone was counted only a few times. This rearrangement joins TRBV19 to TRBJ1-2, with D uncertain. The CDR3 runs 15 residues. CDR1 and CDR2 from the germline V gene are LNHDA and SQIVND (reference sequence). V shed 5 bases and J shed 3 bases, with 16 bases lying between them. CDR3 protein: CASSPQPGNHYGYTF. CDR3 DNA sequence: TGTGCCAGTAGTCCTCAACCCGGGAACCACTATGGCTACACCTTC.

This clone came up once. The V gene is TRBV27, the J gene TRBJ2-3; TRBD2 might be the D (5 bases). V gave up 4 bases and J gave up 0 bases, with 11 bases separating them. The CDR3 is made up of 15 amino acids. CDR1 and CDR2 from the germline V gene are MNHEY and SMNVEV (reference sequence). This chain's CDR3 is CASSSAATSTDTQYF. The CDR3 coding sequence is TGTGCCAGCAGTTCAGCGGCCACTAGCACAGATACGCAGTATTTT.

V usage is TRBV7-8 and J usage is TRBJ2-1; 11 positions match TRBD2. CDR3 length: 15 residues. V lost 3 bases and J lost 8; bases outside the gene matches: 6. Per germline, CDR1 SGHVS and CDR2 FQNEAQ. The DNA of the CDR3 is TGTGCCAGCAGCTTGTCTAGCGGGGGGCTCTATGAGCAGTTCTTC. Translated, it gives CASSLSSGGLYEQFF.

V gene TRBV5-6 combines with J gene TRBJ2-5, with 8 bases lining up with TRBD1. The last part of the DNA fits TRBJ2-7 better; the J call may be wrong. Germline CDR1 is SGHDT and CDR2 is YYEEEE. This CDR3 comprises 14 residues. Written as DNA, the CDR3 is TGTGCCAGCAGCTTAGGAACAGGGGGAAACGAGCAGTACTTC. The encoded protein is CASSLGTGGNEQYF.

The chain uses TRBV7-2 and TRBJ2-5; D possibly corresponds to TRBD2 (6 bases). CDR1 SGHTA and CDR2 FQGNSA come from the germline V gene. With 5 bases removed from V and 5 bases from J, the gap between germline ends came to 12 bases. The CDR3 extends over 13 amino acids. The CDR3 nucleotides are TGTGCCAGCAGCCGCGGACTATCGGAGACCCAGTACTTC. This codes for CASSRGLSETQYF.

V is TRBV9 and J is TRBJ2-5, with 9 bases matching TRBD1. The CDR3 consists of 16 residues. The V and J ends lost 3 bases and 5 bases, in that order; junction bases with no gene match: 11. Germline CDR1 and CDR2: SGDLS and YYNGEE. CDR3 sequence reads: CASSAGTGKGSETQYF. The DNA for the CDR3 is TGTGCCAGCAGCGCCGGGACAGGGAAAGGTTCGGAGACCCAGTACTTC.

This rearrangement joins TRBV9 to TRBJ1-3; D remains unclear. Germline loops: CDR1 SGDLS, CDR2 YYNGEE. The CDR3 has 14 amino acids. V was trimmed by 0 bases and J by 0 bases, leaving 4 bases between them. The DNA of the CDR3 is TGTGCCAGCAGCGTAGGCAGCTCTGGAAACACCATATATTTT. Translating it yields CASSVGSSGNTIYF.